A single sample is the source of the 29 T cell receptor beta chains below, sequenced in a study of cytomegalovirus exposure and HLA in healthy donors. The primer mix had 60 Vbeta and 13 Jbeta primers. Libraries were prepared by immunoSEQ multiplex PCR; TCRdb keeps only in-frame clonotypes and omits some of them. The sample yields about 160,000 clones, around four fifths seen once. Sequenced input: PBMCs. These receptors were taken from a woman between 18 and 29 years old in good health and CMV-seronegative.

This clone has a single count. The junction departs from germline at one end; a sequencing error may be responsible. The chain is built from TRBV7-9 and TRBJ1-2; no clear D gene. Germline values: CDR1 SEHNR, CDR2 FQNEAQ (reference sequence). The CDR3 is 12 amino acids. CDR3 in amino acids: CSSSLVDYGYTF. The CDR3, as DNA: TGTTCCAGCAGCTTAGTAGACTATGGCTACACCTTC.

The chain links TRBV14 to TRBJ2-2; a possible D gene is TRBD2 (6 bases). V lost 1 base, J lost 2 bases, and 8 bases lay in between. The CDR3 sequence is 15 residues long. Germline CDR1 and CDR2: SGHDN and FVKESK. The CDR3 region has the DNA TGTGCCAGCAGCCAAGTGGGGGGAAACACCGGGGAGCTGTTTTTT. Translation: CASSQVGGNTGELFF.

V is TRBV11-1 and J is TRBJ1-1, with D possibly matching TRBD1 (5 bases). V lost 3 bases, J lost 1 base, and 9 bases lay in between. Looked up from germline, CDR1 is SGHAT and CDR2 is FQDESV (reference sequence). CDR3 length: 14 residues. The CDR3 bases are TGTGCCAGCAGCTTTATAGGGGCGAACACTGAAGCTTTCTTT. Translated: CASSFIGANTEAFF.

The count of this clone is one. One junction end does not reproduce the germline sequence, and a read error may be involved. V and J are TRBV7-9 and TRBJ1-5; 10 bases map to TRBD1. In germline, CDR1 is SEHNR, CDR2 FQNEAQ (reference sequence). CDR3 size: 17 residues. The CDR3 reads CSSSLGTGAVSNQPQHF. The CDR3 bases are TGTTCCAGCAGCTTGGGGACAGGGGCAGTGAGCAATCAGCCCCAGCATTTT.

The chain uses TRBV7-8 and TRBJ2-1; 11 bases agree with TRBD2. V gave up 5 bases and J gave up 8 bases; unmatched junction bases: 8. CDR3 length: 15 residues. The germline V gene has CDR1 SGHVS and CDR2 FQNEAQ. The CDR3 region has the DNA TGTGCCAGCAGCCTTAGCGGGGGGGCCTGGTATGAGCAGTTCTTC. This gives the protein CASSLSGGAWYEQFF.

Only a few counts were recorded for this clone. This chain links TRBV7-3 with TRBJ2-1, with TRBD1 matching over 8 bases. The CDR3 is 15 amino acids. Germline CDR1 is SGHTA and CDR2 is FQGTGA. The V gene end was trimmed by 6 bases and the J gene end by 0 bases; junction bases not matched to a gene: 4. The CDR3 coding sequence is TGTGCCAGCAGGCGGACAGGGAGCTCCTACAATGAGCAGTTCTTC. Translating it yields CASRRTGSSYNEQFF.

The V and J genes are TRBV25-1 and TRBJ2-5, with D perhaps TRBD1 (5 bases). The V and J ends lost 4 bases and 0 bases respectively, with 15 bases between them. This CDR3 region has 16 residues. The germline CDR1 and CDR2 sequences are MGHDK and SYGVNS. The chain's CDR3 is CASSGKLTADQETQYF. In DNA, the CDR3 is TGTGCCAGCAGTGGGAAATTGACAGCCGACCAAGAGACCCAGTACTTC.

The chain combines TRBV28 with TRBJ1-1, with 10 bases identical to TRBD1. The CDR3 extends over 12 amino acids. Per germline, CDR1 MDHEN and CDR2 SYDVKM. The junction had 3 bases not matched to a gene; V was cut back by 3 bases and J by 11 bases. DNA for the CDR3: TGTGCCAGCAGTTTGACAGGGGGCGCGGCTTTCTTT. Its protein is CASSLTGGAAFF.

This clone was detected only a few times. The genes are TRBV7-9 and TRBJ2-2, with D possibly being TRBD2 (6 bases). Germline loops: CDR1 SEHNR, CDR2 FQNEAQ (reference sequence). V gave up 3 bases and J gave up 4 bases, with 18 bases separating them. This CDR3 spans 17 amino acids. The CDR3 protein is CASSFQAGGGFTGELFF. The CDR3 DNA reads as TGTGCCAGCAGCTTTCAGGCTGGTGGGGGGTTCACCGGGGAGCTGTTTTTT.

The gene calls are TRBV10-3 and TRBJ2-5; 11 bases agree with TRBD2. Germline trimming cut 6 bases from V and 3 bases from J; bases unmatched to any gene: 6. This CDR3 has 15 amino acids. Germline loops: CDR1 ENHRY, CDR2 SYGVKD. CDR3 sequence: CAISKEGLAEETQYF. The CDR3 DNA sequence: TGTGCCATCAGCAAAGAGGGACTAGCGGAAGAGACCCAGTACTTC.

J is TRBJ2-2 and V is TRBV6-5, with TRBD2 identical over 7 bases. The CDR3 sequence is 13 residues long. After removal of 8 bases from V and 2 bases from J, the junction contained 2 bases not matched to a gene. CDR1 is MNHEY, CDR2 SVGAGI, per germline. The CDR3 protein is CASVAGNTGELFF. The CDR3 bases are TGTGCCAGCGTAGCGGGTAACACCGGGGAGCTGTTTTTT.

The V call is TRBV27, the J call TRBJ1-2; the match to TRBD1 covers 7 bases. V trimming: 5 bases; J trimming: 5 bases; junction bases outside the gene matches: 8. The CDR3 is made up of 14 amino acids. Germline V gene sequence: CDR1 MNHEY, CDR2 SMNVEV (reference sequence). The CDR3 bases are TGTGCCAGCAGTAGGGACAGAAAGGCTTATGGCTACACCTTC. This codes for CASSRDRKAYGYTF.

V usage is TRBV7-9 and J usage is TRBJ2-7; unclear D gene. CDR3 length: 12 amino acids. The V and J ends lost 5 bases and 4 bases respectively, with 9 bases between them. Germline V gene data show CDR1 as SEHNR and CDR2 as FQNEAQ (reference sequence). This CDR3 reads CASSQTPYEQYF. CDR3 DNA: TGTGCCAGCAGCCAGACACCATACGAGCAGTACTTC.

This clone appeared a single time. This chain uses TRBV10-3 with TRBJ2-1; possibly TRBD1 for D (7 bases). The CDR3 has 15 amino acids. Germline V gives CDR1 ENHRY, CDR2 SYGVKD. Trimming took off 3 bases at V and 5 bases at J, with 14 bases between the two ends. The CDR3: CAISEWQGGHNEQFF. CDR3 nucleotide sequence: TGTGCCATCAGTGAATGGCAGGGGGGCCACAATGAGCAGTTCTTC.

The chain joins TRBV28 to TRBJ1-5; D perhaps matches TRBD1 (5 bases). The germline V gene has CDR1 MDHEN and CDR2 SYDVKM. The ends were cut back, 0 bases at V and 2 bases at J, with 5 bases in the middle. CDR3 length equals 14 residues. The CDR3 DNA reads TGTGCCAGCAGTTTATGGACAGGCAATCAGCCCCAGCATTTT. The encoded protein is CASSLWTGNQPQHF.

The V gene is TRBV19, the J gene TRBJ1-4, with 10 bases that match TRBD1. V lost 6 bases to trimming and J lost 8 bases; unmatched junction nucleotides: 9. This CDR3 has 15 amino acids. The V gene's germline CDR1 is LNHDA and CDR2 SQIVND (reference sequence). CDR3 nucleotides: TGTGCCAGTAGGCCGGGACAGGGGAGGGGAGAAAAACTGTTTTTT. Its translation is CASRPGQGRGEKLFF.

The genes are TRBV18 and TRBJ1-2, with TRBD1 matching over 9 bases. With V trimmed by 1 base and J by 4 bases, 4 bases remained unmatched. CDR3 length: 15 amino acids. CDR1 is KGHSH and CDR2 is LQKENI in the germline V gene. As DNA, the CDR3 is TGTGCCAGCTCACCACAAGGACAGGGGACCTATGGCTACACCTTC. Its translation is CASSPQGQGTYGYTF.

The chain carries TRBV5-1 and TRBJ2-1; 8 bases are a match to TRBD1. This CDR3 is built from 16 residues. Losses at the gene ends were 0 bases for V and 2 bases for J; bases not matched to a gene: 4. Germline V gives CDR1 SGHRS, CDR2 YFSETQ. In DNA, the CDR3 is TGCGCCAGCAGCTTGGTTGCAGGGGGCCCCTACAATGAGCAGTTCTTC. This sequence encodes CASSLVAGGPYNEQFF.

The J gene is TRBJ1-5, the V gene TRBV7-9; tentative D call: TRBD1 (6 bases). The CDR3 has 15 residues. The germline V gene has CDR1 SEHNR and CDR2 FQNEAQ (reference sequence). Trimming cost V 5 bases and J 6 bases, with 17 bases left between them. The CDR3 spells CASSEGWGRGQPQHF. The CDR3 region has the DNA TGTGCCAGCAGCGAAGGATGGGGGCGAGGTCAGCCCCAGCATTTT.

The CDR3 sequence is CAIERGLAYNEQFF. In DNA, the CDR3 is TGTGCCATCGAACGCGGACTAGCCTACAATGAGCAGTTCTTC. The chain links TRBV6-1 to TRBJ2-1, with 7 bases that match TRBD2. Losses at the gene ends were 10 bases for V and 2 bases for J; bases not matched to a gene: 8. The germline gives CDR1 MNHNS, CDR2 SASEGT. The CDR3 totals 14 residues.

This rearrangement joins TRBV15 to TRBJ2-7; D possibly corresponds to TRBD2 (6 bases). Germline values: CDR1 LNHNV, CDR2 YYDKDF (reference sequence). This CDR3 comprises 16 residues. V lost 0 bases to trimming and J lost 6 bases, with 18 bases between them. Here the CDR3 DNA reads TGTGCCACCAGCAGAGATCGAAGACCCGGGGGATCCGAGCAGTACTTC. Protein: CATSRDRRPGGSEQYF.

This chain connects TRBV5-8 to TRBJ1-1; D not resolved. V lost 4 bases, J lost 5 bases, and 15 bases lay in between. The CDR3 runs 14 residues. The germline CDR1 and CDR2 sequences are SGHTS and YDEGEE. CDR3 in DNA: TGTGCCAGCAGCCCAAGAGTGGTAAGAACTGAAGCTTTCTTT. It codes for CASSPRVVRTEAFF.

This chain connects TRBV5-1 to TRBJ2-1; 9 bases line up with TRBD2. Germline loops: CDR1 SGHRS, CDR2 YFSETQ. With V trimmed by 3 bases and J by 3 bases, 7 bases remained unmatched. This CDR3 is 16 amino acids long. In nucleotides, the CDR3 is TGCGCCAGCAGCTCAATAGCGGGAGCTGTCTACAATGAGCAGTTCTTC. This codes for CASSSIAGAVYNEQFF.

The chain employs TRBV21-1 and TRBJ2-7; the DNA was not compared with TRBD2, the D call given in the table. TRBV21-1 has pseudogene status. CDR3 length equals 20 residues. The CDR3: CASSKAPGLALPRSNYEQYF. In DNA form, the CDR3 reads TGTGCCAGCAGCAAAGCGCCGGGACTAGCGCTCCCCCGGTCTAACTACGAGCAGTACTTC.

The chain uses TRBV5-4 and TRBJ2-3; D perhaps matches TRBD2 (6 bases). This CDR3 is 16 amino acids long. V dropped 4 bases and J dropped 1 base, with 16 bases sitting between them. Looked up from germline, CDR1 is SGHNT and CDR2 is YYREEE (reference sequence). The CDR3: CASSERLGSGTDTQYF. The CDR3 region has the DNA TGTGCCAGCAGCGAGAGACTAGGTTCTGGCACAGATACGCAGTATTTT.

The chain links TRBV5-4 to TRBJ2-1, with 11 positions matching TRBD1. In germline, CDR1 is SGHNT, CDR2 YYREEE (reference sequence). Losses at the gene ends were 4 bases for V and 10 bases for J; bases not matched to a gene: 16. There are 17 residues in the CDR3. CDR3 in amino acids: CASSPTLDRGRFGEQFF. The DNA of the CDR3 is TGTGCCAGCAGCCCGACCTTGGACAGGGGGCGCTTCGGGGAGCAGTTCTTC.

This clone has a handful of counts. The rearrangement uses TRBV25-1 and TRBJ2-7; D may be TRBD1 (6 bases). V gave up 3 bases and J gave up 2 bases, with 14 bases separating them. Germline V gene data show CDR1 as MGHDK and CDR2 as SYGVNS. This CDR3 region has 15 residues. The CDR3 region is CASSDPAGVAYEQYF. The CDR3 DNA follows: TGTGCCAGCAGTGATCCGGCAGGGGTAGCCTACGAGCAGTACTTC.

This clone was seen a few times. This chain links TRBV5-1 with TRBJ2-7, with a possible D match to TRBD2 (6 bases). CDR1 SGHRS and CDR2 YFSETQ come from the germline V gene. V was shortened by 5 bases and J by 3 bases, with 15 bases between the two germline ends. This CDR3 comprises 14 residues. The CDR3 bases are TGCGCCAGCAGACCGCGGGACGGACACTACGAGCAGTACTTC. Amino acids: CASRPRDGHYEQYF.

The chain uses TRBV7-9 and TRBJ2-3; 11 positions match TRBD2. Germline V gives CDR1 SEHNR, CDR2 FQNEAQ (reference sequence). The V and J ends lost 5 bases and 0 bases, in that order; junction bases with no gene match: 4. The length of the CDR3 is 16 residues. The chain's CDR3 is CASSLLAGGSTDTQYF. The CDR3 DNA reads TGTGCCAGCAGCCTTTTAGCGGGGGGGAGCACAGATACGCAGTATTTT.